This T cell receptor (beta chain) originates from a study of cytomegalovirus exposure and HLA in healthy donors. Overall study findings and caveats: Despite most TCR sequences being rare, some public TCRs occurred in many donors. Three chains linked to CMV were shown in vitro to be specific for CMV antigens. Subsequent analysis showed first-cohort TCR clusters tending to co-occur in around 110 validation repertoires.

Libraries were prepared by immunoSEQ multiplex PCR; TCRdb keeps only in-frame clonotypes and omits some of them. The sample lists over 150,000 clones, 90% to 97% occurring once. About this clone: The antigen is undetermined.

J gave up 5 bases and V 4 bases, and 8 bases lay outside the gene matches. Germline CDR1 reads MNHNS; CDR2 reads SASEGT. The CDR3 has 16 residues. The clonotype comes from a woman in her late teens or twenties in good health and CMV-seronegative. The specimen sequenced was PBMCs. The chain combines TRBV6-1 with TRBJ2-5, with 12 bases lining up with TRBD1. The DNA of the CDR3 is TGTGCCAGCAGTGCGAGGGGACAGGGGGCGCGGGAGACCCAGTACTTC. Its protein product is CASSARGQGARETQYF.